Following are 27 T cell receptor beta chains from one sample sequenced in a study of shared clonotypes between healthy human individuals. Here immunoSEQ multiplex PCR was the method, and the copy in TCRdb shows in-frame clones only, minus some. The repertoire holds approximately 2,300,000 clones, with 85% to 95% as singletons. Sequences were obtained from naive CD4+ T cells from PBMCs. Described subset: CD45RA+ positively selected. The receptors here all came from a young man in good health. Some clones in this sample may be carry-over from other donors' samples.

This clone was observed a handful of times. For the CDR3, the DNA is TGCAGCGTTGTGGGCACGAACACTGAAGCTTTCTTT. As protein: CSVVGTNTEAFF. The chain joins TRBV29-1 to TRBJ1-1, with no clear D. Trimming left V 4 bases short and J 1 base short, with 7 bases between. The CDR3 spans 12 residues. Looked up from germline, CDR1 is SQVTM and CDR2 is ANQGSEA.

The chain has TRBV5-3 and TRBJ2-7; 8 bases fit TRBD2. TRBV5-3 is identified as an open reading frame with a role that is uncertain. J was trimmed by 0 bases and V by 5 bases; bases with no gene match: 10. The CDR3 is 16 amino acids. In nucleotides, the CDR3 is TGTGCCAGAAGGCATGACCGGAGCGGGGGCTCCTACGAGCAGTACTTC. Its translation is CARRHDRSGGSYEQYF.

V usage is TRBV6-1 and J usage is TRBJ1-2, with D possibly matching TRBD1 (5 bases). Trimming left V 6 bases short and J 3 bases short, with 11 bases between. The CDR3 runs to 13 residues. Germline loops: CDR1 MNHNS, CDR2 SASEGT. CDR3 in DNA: TGTGCCAGCAGGGGAACGGGGGACTATGGCTACACCTTC. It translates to CASRGTGDYGYTF.

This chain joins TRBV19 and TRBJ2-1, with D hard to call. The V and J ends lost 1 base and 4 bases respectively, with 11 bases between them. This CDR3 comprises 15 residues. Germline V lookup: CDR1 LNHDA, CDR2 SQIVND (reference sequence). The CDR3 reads CASSIVPTDYNEQFF. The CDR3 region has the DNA TGTGCCAGTAGTATAGTGCCCACGGATTACAATGAGCAGTTCTTC.

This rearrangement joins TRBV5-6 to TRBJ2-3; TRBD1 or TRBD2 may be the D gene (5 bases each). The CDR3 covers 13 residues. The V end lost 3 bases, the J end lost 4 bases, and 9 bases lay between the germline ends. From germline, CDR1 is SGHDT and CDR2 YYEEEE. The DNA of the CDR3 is TGTGCCAGCAGCTCATTGGGGGCAGATACGCAGTATTTT. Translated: CASSSLGADTQYF. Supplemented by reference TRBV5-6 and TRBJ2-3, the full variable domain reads DAGVTQSPTHLIKTRGQQVTLRCSPKSGHDTVSWYQQALGQGPQFIFQYYEEEERQRGNFPDRFSGHQFPNYSSELNVNALLLGDSALYLCASSSLGADTQYFGPGTRLTVL.

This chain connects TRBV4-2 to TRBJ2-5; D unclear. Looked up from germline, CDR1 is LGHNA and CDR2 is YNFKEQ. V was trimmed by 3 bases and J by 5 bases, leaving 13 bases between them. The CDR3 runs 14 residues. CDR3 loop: CASSQGIVAETQYF. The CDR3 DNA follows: TGTGCCAGCAGCCAGGGTATCGTTGCGGAGACCCAGTACTTC.

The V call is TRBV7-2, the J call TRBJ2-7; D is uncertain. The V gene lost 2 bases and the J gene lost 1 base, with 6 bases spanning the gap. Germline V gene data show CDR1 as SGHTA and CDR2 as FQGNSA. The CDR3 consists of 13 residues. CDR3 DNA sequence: TGTGCCAGCAGCTTACACCCTTCCTACGAGCAGTACTTC. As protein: CASSLHPSYEQYF.

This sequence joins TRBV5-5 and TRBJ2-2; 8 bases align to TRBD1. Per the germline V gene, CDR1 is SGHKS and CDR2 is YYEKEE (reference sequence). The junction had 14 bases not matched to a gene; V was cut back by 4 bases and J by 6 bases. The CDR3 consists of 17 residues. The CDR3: CASSGPGTGMEAGELFF. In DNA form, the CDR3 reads TGTGCCAGCAGCGGACCCGGGACAGGTATGGAGGCCGGGGAGCTGTTTTTT.

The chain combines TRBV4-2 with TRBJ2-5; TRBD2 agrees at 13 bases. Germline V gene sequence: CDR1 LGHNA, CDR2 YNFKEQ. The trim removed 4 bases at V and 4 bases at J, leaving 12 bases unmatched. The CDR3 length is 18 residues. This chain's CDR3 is CASSRATSGRALGETQYF. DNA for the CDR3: TGTGCCAGCAGCCGGGCCACTAGCGGGAGGGCCTTAGGAGAGACCCAGTACTTC.

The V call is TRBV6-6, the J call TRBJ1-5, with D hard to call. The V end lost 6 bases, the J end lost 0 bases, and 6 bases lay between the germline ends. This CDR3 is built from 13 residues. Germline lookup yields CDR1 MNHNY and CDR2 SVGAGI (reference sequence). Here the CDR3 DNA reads TGTGCCAGCAGAGCGGGTAGCAATCAGCCCCAGCATTTT. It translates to CASRAGSNQPQHF.

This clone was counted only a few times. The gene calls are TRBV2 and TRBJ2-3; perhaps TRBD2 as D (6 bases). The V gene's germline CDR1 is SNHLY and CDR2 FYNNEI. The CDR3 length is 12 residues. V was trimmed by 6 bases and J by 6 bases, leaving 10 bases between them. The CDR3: CASRPGADTQYF. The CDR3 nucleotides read TGTGCCAGCAGGCCGGGAGCCGATACGCAGTATTTT.

Here the CDR3 reads CASSQGVRNSGNTIYF. The CDR3 nucleotides are TGTGCCAGCAGCCAAGGAGTCAGGAACTCTGGAAACACCATATATTTT. This sequence joins TRBV14 and TRBJ1-3; D remains ambiguous. In germline, CDR1 is SGHDN, CDR2 FVKESK. V was trimmed by 1 base and J by 0 bases, leaving 10 bases between them. The CDR3 length is 16 residues.

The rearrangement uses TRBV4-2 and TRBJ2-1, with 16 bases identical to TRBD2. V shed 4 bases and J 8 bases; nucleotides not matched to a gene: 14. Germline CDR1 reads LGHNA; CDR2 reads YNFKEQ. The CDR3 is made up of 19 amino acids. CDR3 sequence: CASSRTLAGLAGGGHEQFF. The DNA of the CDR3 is TGTGCCAGCAGCCGAACGTTGGCGGGACTAGCGGGAGGGGGGCATGAGCAGTTCTTC.

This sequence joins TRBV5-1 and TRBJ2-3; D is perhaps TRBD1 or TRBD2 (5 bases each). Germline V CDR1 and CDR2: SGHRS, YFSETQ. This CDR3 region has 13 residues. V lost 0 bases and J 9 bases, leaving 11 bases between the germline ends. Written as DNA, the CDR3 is TGCGCCAGCAGCTTGGAGGGGACCCAGACGCAGTATTTT. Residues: CASSLEGTQTQYF.

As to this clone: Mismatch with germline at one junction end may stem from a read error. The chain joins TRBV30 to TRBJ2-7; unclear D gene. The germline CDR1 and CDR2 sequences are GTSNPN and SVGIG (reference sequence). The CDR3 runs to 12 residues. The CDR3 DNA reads TGTGCCTGGAGTGTATCTGGTGTCGTCTTAGACTTC. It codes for CAWSVSGVVLDF.

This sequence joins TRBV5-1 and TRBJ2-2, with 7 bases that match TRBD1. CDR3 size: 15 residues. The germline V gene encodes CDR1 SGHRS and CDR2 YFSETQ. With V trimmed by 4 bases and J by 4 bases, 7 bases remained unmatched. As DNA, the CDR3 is TGCGCCAGCAGCCAACGACAGGGAACCACCGGGGAGCTGTTTTTT. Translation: CASSQRQGTTGELFF.

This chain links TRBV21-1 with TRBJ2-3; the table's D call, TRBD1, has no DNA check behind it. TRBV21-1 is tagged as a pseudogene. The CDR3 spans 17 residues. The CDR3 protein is CASRLTVGAPPVDTQYF. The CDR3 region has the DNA TGTGCCAGCAGACTGACAGTGGGGGCACCCCCTGTAGATACGCAGTATTTT.

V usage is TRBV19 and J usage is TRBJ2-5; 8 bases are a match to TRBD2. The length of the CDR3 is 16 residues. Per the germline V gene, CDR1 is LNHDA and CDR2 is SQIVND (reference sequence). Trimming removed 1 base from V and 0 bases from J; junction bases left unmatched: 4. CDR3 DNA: TGTGCCAGTAGTATAGGGGGACTAGGGAACCAAGAGACCCAGTACTTC. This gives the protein CASSIGGLGNQETQYF.

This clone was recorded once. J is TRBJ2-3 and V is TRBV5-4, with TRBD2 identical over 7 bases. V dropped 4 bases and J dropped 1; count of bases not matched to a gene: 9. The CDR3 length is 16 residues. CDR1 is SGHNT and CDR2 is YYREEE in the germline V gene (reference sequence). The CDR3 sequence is CASSLWGGGGTDTQYF. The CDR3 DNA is TGTGCCAGCAGCCTATGGGGTGGGGGGGGCACAGATACGCAGTATTTT.

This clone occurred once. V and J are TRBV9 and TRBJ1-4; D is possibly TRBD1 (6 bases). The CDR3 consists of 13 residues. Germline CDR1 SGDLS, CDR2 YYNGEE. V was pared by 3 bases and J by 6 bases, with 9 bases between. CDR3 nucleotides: TGTGCCAGCAGCGGTCGACAGGATGAAAAACTGTTTTTT. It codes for CASSGRQDEKLFF.

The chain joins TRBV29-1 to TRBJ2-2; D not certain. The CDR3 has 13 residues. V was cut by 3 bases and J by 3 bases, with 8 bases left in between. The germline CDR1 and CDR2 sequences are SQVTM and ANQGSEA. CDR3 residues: CSVEASYTGELFF. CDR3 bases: TGCAGCGTTGAGGCTTCCTACACCGGGGAGCTGTTTTTT.

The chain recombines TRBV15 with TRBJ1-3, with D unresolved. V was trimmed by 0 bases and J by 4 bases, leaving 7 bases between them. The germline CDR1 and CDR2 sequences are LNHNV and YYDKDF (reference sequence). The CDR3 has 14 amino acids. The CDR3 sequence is CATSRDVGGNTIYF. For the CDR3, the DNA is TGTGCCACCAGCAGAGATGTGGGGGGAAACACCATATATTTT.

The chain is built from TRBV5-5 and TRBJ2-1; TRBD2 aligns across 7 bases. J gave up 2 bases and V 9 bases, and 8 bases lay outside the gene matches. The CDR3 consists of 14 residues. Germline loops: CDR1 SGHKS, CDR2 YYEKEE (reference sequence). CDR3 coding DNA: TGTGCCACCATGACTAGCTGGGCCTACAATGAGCAGTTCTTC. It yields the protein CATMTSWAYNEQFF. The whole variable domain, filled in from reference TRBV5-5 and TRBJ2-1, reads DAGVTQSPTHLIKTRGQQVTLRCSPISGHKSVSWYQQVLGQGPQFIFQYYEKEERGRGNFPDRFSARQFPNYSSELNVNALLLGDSALYLCATMTSWAYNEQFFGPGTRLTVL.

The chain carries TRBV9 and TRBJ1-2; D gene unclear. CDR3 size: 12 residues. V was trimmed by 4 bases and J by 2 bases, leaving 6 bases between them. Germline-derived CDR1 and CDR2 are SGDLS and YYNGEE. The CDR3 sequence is CASSLTNYGYTF. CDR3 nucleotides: TGTGCCAGCAGCCTTACAAACTATGGCTACACCTTC.

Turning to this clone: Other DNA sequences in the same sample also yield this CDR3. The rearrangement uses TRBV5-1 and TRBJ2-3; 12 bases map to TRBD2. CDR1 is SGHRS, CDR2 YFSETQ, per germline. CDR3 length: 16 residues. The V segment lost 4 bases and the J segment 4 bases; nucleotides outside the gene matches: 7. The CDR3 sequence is CASSLMTSGSSDTQYF. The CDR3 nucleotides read TGCGCCAGCAGCCTGATGACTAGCGGGAGCTCAGATACGCAGTATTTT.

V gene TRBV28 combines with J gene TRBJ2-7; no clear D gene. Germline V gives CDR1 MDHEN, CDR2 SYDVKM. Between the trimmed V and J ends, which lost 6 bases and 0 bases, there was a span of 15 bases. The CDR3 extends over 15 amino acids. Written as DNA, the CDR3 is TGTGCCAGCAGCTCGACGGGTGTTAGCTCCTACGAGCAGTACTTC. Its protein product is CASSSTGVSSYEQYF.

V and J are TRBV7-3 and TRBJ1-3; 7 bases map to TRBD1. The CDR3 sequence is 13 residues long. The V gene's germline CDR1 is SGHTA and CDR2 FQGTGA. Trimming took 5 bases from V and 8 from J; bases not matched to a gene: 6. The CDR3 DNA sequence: TGTGCCAGCAGCCGAACAGGGGCTGACACCATATATTTT. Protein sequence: CASSRTGADTIYF.